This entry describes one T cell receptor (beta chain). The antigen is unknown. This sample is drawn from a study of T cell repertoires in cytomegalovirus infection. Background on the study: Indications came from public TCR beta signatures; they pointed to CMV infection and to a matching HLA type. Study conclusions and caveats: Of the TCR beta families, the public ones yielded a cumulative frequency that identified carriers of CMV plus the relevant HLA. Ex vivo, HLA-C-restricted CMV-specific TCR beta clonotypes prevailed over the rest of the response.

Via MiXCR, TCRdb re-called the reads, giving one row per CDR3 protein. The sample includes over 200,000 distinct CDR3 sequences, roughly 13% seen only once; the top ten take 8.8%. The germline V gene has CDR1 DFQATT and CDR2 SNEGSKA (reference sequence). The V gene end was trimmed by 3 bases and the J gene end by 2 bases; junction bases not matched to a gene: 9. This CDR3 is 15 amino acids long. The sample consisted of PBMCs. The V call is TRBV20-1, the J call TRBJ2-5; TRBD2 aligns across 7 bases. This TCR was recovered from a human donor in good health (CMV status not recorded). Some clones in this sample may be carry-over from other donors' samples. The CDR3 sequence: CSASSSGVGQETQYF. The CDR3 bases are TGCAGTGCTAGTTCGAGCGGGGTAGGGCAAGAGACCCAGTACTTC.